The 24 T cell receptor beta chains below come from one sample, sequenced in a study of blood T cell repertoires in COVID-19. This table comes from immunoSEQ multiplex PCR, and its TCRdb copy is limited to in-frame clones, with some not included. In the table there are approximately 220,000 clones, around four fifths of which are singletons. Sequenced input: peripheral blood. Receptor source: a woman between 65 and 79 years old with acute or convalescent COVID-19.

The V call is TRBV9, the J call TRBJ1-2; 8 positions match TRBD1. V dropped 3 bases and J dropped 6; count of bases not matched to a gene: 7. Per germline, CDR1 SGDLS and CDR2 YYNGEE. The CDR3 has 14 residues. This CDR3 is CASSATGQGHGYTF. For the CDR3, the DNA is TGTGCCAGCAGCGCTACCGGACAGGGCCATGGCTACACCTTC.

This clone was detected once. The chain couples TRBV5-5 to TRBJ2-7; 7 nucleotides line up with TRBD1. V lost 3 bases, J lost 5 bases, and 11 bases stayed unmatched. The germline gives CDR1 SGHKS, CDR2 YYEKEE (reference sequence). This CDR3 contains 15 residues. CDR3 nucleotide sequence: TGTGCCAGCAGCTCGACCCCAAGACAGGGACACGAGCAGTACTTC. It translates to CASSSTPRQGHEQYF.

The rearrangement links TRBV6-6 to TRBJ2-2; D is possibly TRBD2 (6 bases). The length of the CDR3 is 16 residues. V lost 6 bases to trimming and J lost 6 bases, with 20 bases between them. The V gene's germline CDR1 is MNHNY and CDR2 SVGAGI (reference sequence). CDR3 amino acids: CASSPGGAGSSGELFF. As DNA, the CDR3 is TGTGCCAGCAGCCCCGGCGGGGCGGGGTCCTCCGGGGAGCTGTTTTTT.

This clone has just a few counts. The chain recombines TRBV5-1 with TRBJ2-2, with D perhaps matching TRBD2 (6 bases). The CDR3 has 15 residues. The V and J ends lost 4 bases and 3 bases respectively, with 13 bases between them. Germline loops: CDR1 SGHRS, CDR2 YFSETQ. CDR3 in DNA: TGCGCCAGCAGCGGGGGGAGTTTGTACACCGGGGAGCTGTTTTTT. It translates to CASSGGSLYTGELFF.

The genes are TRBV18 and TRBJ1-1; weak D call: TRBD1 (5 bases). The ends were cut back, 3 bases at V and 6 bases at J, with 11 bases in the middle. CDR1 and CDR2 (germline): KGHSH, LQKENI. This CDR3 spans 13 amino acids. The CDR3 DNA reads TGTGCCAGCTCACCCGGGGGTAACGCTGAAGCTTTCTTT. This encodes CASSPGGNAEAFF. Supplemented by reference TRBV18 and TRBJ1-1, the full variable domain reads NAGVMQNPRHLVRRRGQEARLRCSPMKGHSHVYWYRQLPEEGLKFMVYLQKENIIDESGMPKERFSAEFPKEGPSILRIQQVVRGDSAAYFCASSPGGNAEAFFGQGTRLTVV.

Worth noting for this clone: A read error may produce the germline difference seen at one junction end. The chain combines TRBV2 with TRBJ1-1; D not certain. The CDR3 consists of 11 residues. Per germline, CDR1 SNHLY and CDR2 FYNNEI. CDR3 DNA sequence: TGTGCCAGCAGTAAGGAGAAGGGCGGGATTTTT. It is translated as CASSKEKGGIF.

The gene calls are TRBV14 and TRBJ1-2; the D is unclear. V shed 4 bases and J shed 3 bases, with 6 bases lying between them. This CDR3 comprises 12 residues. CDR1 SGHDN and CDR2 FVKESK come from the germline V gene. CDR3 sequence: CASSPGYYGYTF. The CDR3 DNA is TGTGCCAGCAGCCCAGGATACTATGGCTACACCTTC.

The CDR3 here is CASSSLGLQNTEAFF. The DNA of the CDR3 is TGTGCCAGCAGCTCCTTGGGGCTTCAGAACACTGAAGCTTTCTTT. The V gene is TRBV7-2, the J gene TRBJ1-1; the D gene is possibly TRBD1 (5 bases). The CDR3 extends over 15 amino acids. Trimming left V 4 bases short and J 1 base short, with 13 bases between. The germline V gene has CDR1 SGHTA and CDR2 FQGNSA.

This clone appeared a single time. V usage is TRBV2 and J usage is TRBJ1-2, with 7 bases aligning to TRBD1. Trimming removed 8 bases from V and 4 bases from J; junction bases left unmatched: 7. The germline V gene encodes CDR1 SNHLY and CDR2 FYNNEI. The CDR3 is 13 amino acids. As DNA, the CDR3 is TGTGCCAGCGTCGGGACAGACCTCTATGGCTACACCTTC. Its translation is CASVGTDLYGYTF.

The rearrangement links TRBV18 to TRBJ1-2, with 10 bases lining up with TRBD1. Trimming at V came to 5 bases and at J to 6 bases, leaving 9 bases not matched to a gene. The germline gives CDR1 KGHSH, CDR2 LQKENI. The CDR3 sequence is 15 residues long. The DNA of the CDR3 is TGTGCCAGCTCAATATTAACCGGGACAGGGGATGGCTACACCTTC. Its protein product is CASSILTGTGDGYTF.

This clone was counted a single time. The rearrangement uses TRBV19 and TRBJ1-1; 8 nucleotides line up with TRBD1. Per germline, CDR1 LNHDA and CDR2 SQIVND (reference sequence). V dropped 5 bases and J dropped 10; count of bases not matched to a gene: 6. This CDR3 region has 12 residues. This chain's CDR3 is CASSFLQGGAFF. CDR3 bases: TGTGCCAGTAGTTTCCTACAGGGGGGAGCTTTCTTT.

This rearrangement joins TRBV15 to TRBJ2-3, with D maybe TRBD1 (6 bases). The CDR3 runs to 16 residues. Germline V gene lookup returns CDR1 LNHNV and CDR2 YYDKDF (reference sequence). Trimming took 0 bases from V and 6 from J, leaving 16 bases between them. DNA of the CDR3: TGTGCCACCAGCAGAGATAAGGCGCAGGGGAGTGATACGCAGTATTTT. The encoded protein is CATSRDKAQGSDTQYF.

This clone was detected only once. The genes are TRBV6-2 or TRBV6-3 and TRBJ2-7; no reliable D call. The V and J ends lost 6 bases and 3 bases respectively, with 12 bases between them. Germline CDR1 is MNHEY and CDR2 is SVGEGT. CDR3 length equals 13 residues. In nucleotides, the CDR3 is TGTGCCAGCAGGTACAATCGGGTCTACGAGCAGTACTTC. Translation: CASRYNRVYEQYF.

This clone came up once. V and J are TRBV18 and TRBJ1-1, with a possible D match to TRBD1 (5 bases). Germline values: CDR1 KGHSH, CDR2 LQKENI. The germline V and J ends were trimmed by 3 bases and 4 bases, with 9 bases remaining between them. CDR3 length: 13 residues. As DNA, the CDR3 is TGTGCCAGCTCACCGGCAGGGTCCACTGAAGCTTTCTTT. Encoded protein: CASSPAGSTEAFF.

This chain connects TRBV2 to TRBJ1-2; D not resolved. V was cut by 0 bases and J by 7 bases, with 12 bases left in between. This CDR3 comprises 14 residues. Germline CDR1 reads SNHLY; CDR2 reads FYNNEI. In nucleotides, the CDR3 is TGTGCCAGCAGTGAAGCGCTTCAGAGGGCTGGCTACACCTTC. The encoded protein is CASSEALQRAGYTF. Complete variable domain (other parts from reference TRBV2 and TRBJ1-2): EPEVTQTPSHQVTQMGQEVILRCVPISNHLYFYWYRQILGQKVEFLVSFYNNEISEKSEIFDDQFSVERPDGSNFTLKIRSTKLEDSAMYFCASSEALQRAGYTFGSGTRLTVV.

The rearrangement uses TRBV5-1 and TRBJ1-6; 10 nucleotides line up with TRBD1. This CDR3 is built from 17 residues. Losses at the gene ends were 0 bases for V and 1 base for J; bases not matched to a gene: 1. The germline V gene encodes CDR1 SGHRS and CDR2 YFSETQ. CDR3 amino acids: CASSLEGQGSYNSPLHF. The DNA for the CDR3 is TGCGCCAGCAGCTTGGAGGGACAGGGGTCCTATAATTCACCCCTCCACTTT.

The chain recombines TRBV4-2 with TRBJ2-7; tentatively, D is TRBD1 (6 bases). The germline CDR1 and CDR2 sequences are LGHNA and YNFKEQ. The length of the CDR3 is 16 residues. V was trimmed by 1 base and J by 3 bases, leaving 16 bases between them. CDR3 in DNA: TGTGCCAGCAGCCAAGGGGACACGTCTTGGGGCTACGAGCAGTACTTC. Its translation: CASSQGDTSWGYEQYF.

In its sample, this clone was seen a few times. The chain couples TRBV9 to TRBJ2-7; D might be TRBD1 (6 bases). V lost 0 bases and J 6 bases, leaving 10 bases between the germline ends. The CDR3 loop spans 13 amino acids. CDR1 and CDR2 from the germline V gene are SGDLS and YYNGEE. The CDR3 loop is CASSVEGVSEQYF. Written as DNA, the CDR3 is TGTGCCAGCAGCGTAGAGGGGGTTTCCGAGCAGTACTTC.

This clone was detected only once. The rearrangement joins TRBV5-4 to TRBJ1-1; D may be TRBD1 (5 bases). The CDR3 is made up of 15 amino acids. The germline CDR1 and CDR2 sequences are SGHNT and YYREEE (reference sequence). Trimming cost V 1 base and J 1 base, with 11 bases left between them. CDR3 coding DNA: TGTGCCAGCAGCTTGCCCAGGGCCGCGAACACTGAAGCTTTCTTT. Its protein is CASSLPRAANTEAFF.

The V call is TRBV28, the J call TRBJ1-2; a weak D match, TRBD1 (6 bases). There are 13 residues in the CDR3. V was shortened by 6 bases and J by 6 bases, with 14 bases between the two germline ends. CDR1 is MDHEN, CDR2 SYDVKM, per germline. DNA of the CDR3: TGTGCCAGCAGCGCGACGGACAGAAATGGCTACACCTTC. The encoded protein is CASSATDRNGYTF.

V is TRBV28 and J is TRBJ1-2; D might be TRBD1 (6 bases). The CDR3 totals 15 residues. Trimming left V 2 bases short and J 4 bases short, with 14 bases between. Looked up from germline, CDR1 is MDHEN and CDR2 is SYDVKM. DNA for the CDR3: TGTGCCAGCAGTTTAGGGGGGGCATTCGGCTATGGCTACACCTTC. It is translated as CASSLGGAFGYGYTF.

This clone was observed a single time. The chain joins TRBV12-3 or TRBV12-4 to TRBJ2-3; TRBD1 aligns across 7 bases. With V trimmed by 6 bases and J by 2 bases, 2 bases remained unmatched. The CDR3 runs to 13 residues. The CDR3 spells CASRGTDTDTQYF. Here the CDR3 DNA reads TGTGCCAGCAGGGGGACAGACACAGATACGCAGTATTTT.

Notes on this clone: The sample holds other DNA sequences that translate to the same CDR3. This chain uses TRBV6-2 or TRBV6-3 with TRBJ2-7; weak D call: TRBD1 (6 bases). The germline V and J ends were trimmed by 5 bases and 4 bases, with 9 bases remaining between them. Germline loops: CDR1 MNHEY, CDR2 SVGEGT. The CDR3 consists of 12 residues. The CDR3 is CASSPRGYEQYF. In DNA, the CDR3 is TGTGCCAGCAGTCCCAGGGGTTACGAGCAGTACTTC.

The V and J genes are TRBV6-5 and TRBJ1-3; TRBD1 might be the D (6 bases). From germline, CDR1 is MNHEY and CDR2 SVGAGI. The CDR3 runs to 13 residues. The V gene lost 8 bases and the J gene lost 2 bases, with 10 bases spanning the gap. CDR3 bases: TGTGCCAGCTCGGACAGAACTGGAAACACCATATATTTT. Amino acid sequence: CASSDRTGNTIYF.